This TCR beta chain was profiled in a study of blood T cell repertoires in COVID-19. Whole-study context: Italy, Spain and the United States were the sources of the convalescent and acute COVID-19 samples. PBMCs, B-cell-depleted T cells, or T cells were the source of the cDNA or gDNA that made up the material.

Libraries were prepared by immunoSEQ multiplex PCR; TCRdb keeps only in-frame clonotypes and omits some of them. The sample carries 350,000 to 450,000 clones, approximately 90% recorded once. One Seattle source followed patients from active infection through their disease course. Germline V gene sequence: CDR1 ENHRY, CDR2 SYGVKD. This CDR3 has 14 amino acids. V lost 6 bases to trimming and J lost 1 base; unmatched junction nucleotides: 5. The rearrangement links TRBV10-3 to TRBJ2-5; 7 nucleotides line up with TRBD2. The clonotype was recovered from a woman in her thirties or forties with COVID-19, enrolled during active disease. Source material: peripheral blood. The DNA for the CDR3 is TGTGCCATCAGGAGGACTAGGGGCCAAGAGACCCAGTACTTC. Its translation is CAIRRTRGQETQYF.